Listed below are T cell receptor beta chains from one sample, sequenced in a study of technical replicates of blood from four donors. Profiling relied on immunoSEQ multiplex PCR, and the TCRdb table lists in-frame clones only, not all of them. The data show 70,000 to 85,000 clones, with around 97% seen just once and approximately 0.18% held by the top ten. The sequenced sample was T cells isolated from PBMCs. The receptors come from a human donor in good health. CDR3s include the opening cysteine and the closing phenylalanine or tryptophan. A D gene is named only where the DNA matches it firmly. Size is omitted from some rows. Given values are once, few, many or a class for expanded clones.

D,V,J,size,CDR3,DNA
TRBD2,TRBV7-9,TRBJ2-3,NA,CASSLGLAGITDTQYF,TGTGCCAGCAGCTTAGGGCTAGCGGGGATCACAGATACGCAGTATTTT
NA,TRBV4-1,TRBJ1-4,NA,CASSPANEKLFF,TGCGCCAGCAGCCCGGCTAATGAAAAACTGTTTTTT
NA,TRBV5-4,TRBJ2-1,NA,CASSHQEYNEQFF,TGTGCCAGCAGCCACCAGGAATACAATGAGCAGTTCTTC
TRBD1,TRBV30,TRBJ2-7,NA,CAWTGGYEQYF,TGTGCCTGGACAGGGGGCTACGAGCAGTACTTC
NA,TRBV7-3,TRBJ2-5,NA,CASSSERNKAERHF,TGTGCCAGCAGCTCGGAAAGGAACAAGGCCGAGAGGCACTTC
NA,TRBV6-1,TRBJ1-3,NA,CASSERGSGNTIYF,TGTGCCAGCAGTGAAAGGGGCTCTGGAAACACCATATATTTT
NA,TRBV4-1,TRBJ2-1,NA,CASSQDHGYNEQFF,TGCGCCAGCAGCCAAGATCACGGCTACAATGAGCAGTTCTTC
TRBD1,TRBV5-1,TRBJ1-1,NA,CASSGGQGRTEAFF,TGCGCCAGCAGCGGGGGACAGGGGAGGACTGAAGCTTTCTTT
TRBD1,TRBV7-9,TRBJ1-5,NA,CASSGQGNQPQHF,TGTGCCAGCAGCGGACAGGGGAATCAGCCCCAGCATTTT
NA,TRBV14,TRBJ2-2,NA,CASSQGGNTGELFF,TGTGCCAGCAGCCAAGGCGGAAACACCGGGGAGCTGTTTTTT
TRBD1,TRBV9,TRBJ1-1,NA,CASSSSGTGSTEAFF,TGTGCCAGCAGCTCTTCCGGGACAGGGTCCACTGAAGCTTTCTTT
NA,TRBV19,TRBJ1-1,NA,CASRDRGLVNTEAFF,TGTGCCAGTAGAGACCGGGGGTTGGTGAACACTGAAGCTTTCTTT
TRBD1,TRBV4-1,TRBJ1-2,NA,CASSQEQGAYYGYTF,TGCGCCAGCAGCCAAGAACAGGGGGCGTACTATGGCTACACCTTC
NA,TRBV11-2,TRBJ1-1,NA,CASKGLNTEAFF,TGTGCCAGTAAGGGGTTGAACACTGAAGCTTTCTTT
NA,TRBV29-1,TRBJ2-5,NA,CSVEPSSPQETQYF,TGCAGCGTTGAGCCCAGTTCCCCCCAAGAGACCCAGTACTTC
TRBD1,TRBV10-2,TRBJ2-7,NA,CASRADRASEQYF,TGCGCCAGCAGGGCGGACAGGGCTTCAGAGCAGTACTTC
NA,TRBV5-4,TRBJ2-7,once,CASSPGSWTTPIEQYF,TGTGCCAGCAGCCCAGGGTCGTGGACTACCCCTATCGAGCAGTACTTC
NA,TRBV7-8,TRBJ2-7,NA,CASSPGYGSSYEQYF,TGTGCCAGCAGCCCCGGATATGGGAGCTCCTACGAGCAGTACTTC
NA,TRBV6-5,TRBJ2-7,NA,CASSSDSSYEQYF,TGTGCCAGCAGTTCGGACAGCTCCTACGAGCAGTACTTC
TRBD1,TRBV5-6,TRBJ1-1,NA,CASSFGRGLGEAFF,TGTGCCAGCAGCTTCGGTAGGGGGCTGGGTGAAGCTTTCTTT
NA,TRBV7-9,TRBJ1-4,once,CASSFPAGTYPEKLFF,TGTGCCAGCAGCTTCCCCGCCGGGACTTATCCTGAAAAACTGTTTTTT
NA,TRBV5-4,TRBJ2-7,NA,CASSLGEAYEQYF,TGTGCCAGCAGCTTAGGGGAGGCCTACGAGCAGTACTTC
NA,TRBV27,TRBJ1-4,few,CASSTRGEKLFF,TGTGCCAGCAGCACCCGGGGTGAAAAACTGTTTTTT
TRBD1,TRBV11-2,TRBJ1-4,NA,CASSPPDDRGLNEKLFF,TGTGCCAGCAGCCCTCCGGATGACAGGGGGCTTAATGAAAAACTGTTTTTT
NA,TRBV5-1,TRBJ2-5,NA,CASSLRVEETQYF,TGCGCCAGCAGCCTCAGGGTGGAAGAGACCCAGTACTTC
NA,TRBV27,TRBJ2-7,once,CASTPSEIGEQYF,TGTGCCAGCACCCCTAGCGAGATCGGCGAGCAGTACTTC
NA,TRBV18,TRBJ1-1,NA,CASSPRETLNTEAFF,TGTGCCAGCTCACCCCGCGAAACTCTGAACACTGAAGCTTTCTTT
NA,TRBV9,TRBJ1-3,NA,CASSVMSGAARNTIYF,TGTGCCAGCAGCGTAATGAGTGGAGCAGCCAGAAACACCATATATTTT
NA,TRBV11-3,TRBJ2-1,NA,CASFGQPYNEQFF,TGTGCCAGCTTCGGACAGCCTTACAATGAGCAGTTCTTC
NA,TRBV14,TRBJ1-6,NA,CASSQERGFGSPLHF,TGTGCCAGCAGCCAAGAACGGGGTTTTGGTTCACCCCTCCACTTT
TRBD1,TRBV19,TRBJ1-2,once,CASSKDRGRFYGYTF,TGTGCCAGTAGTAAGGACAGGGGGCGTTTCTATGGCTACACCTTC
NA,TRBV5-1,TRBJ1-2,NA,CASSPQQGNYGYTF,TGCGCCAGCAGCCCCCAACAGGGAAATTATGGCTACACCTTC
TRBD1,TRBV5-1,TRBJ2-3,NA,CASSAGDRITDTQYF,TGCGCCAGCAGCGCTGGGGACAGGATCACAGATACGCAGTATTTT
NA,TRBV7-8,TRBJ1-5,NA,CASSPRPGGSNQPQHF,TGTGCCAGCAGCCCCCGGCCCGGGGGGAGCAATCAGCCCCAGCATTTT
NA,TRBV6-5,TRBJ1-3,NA,CASRRGSGNTIYF,TGTGCCAGCCGACGAGGGTCTGGAAACACCATATATTTT
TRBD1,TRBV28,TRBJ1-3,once,CASGLSGTGGGNTIYF,TGTGCCAGCGGCCTTTCTGGGACAGGGGGTGGAAACACCATATATTTT
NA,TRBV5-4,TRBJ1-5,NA,CASSSEGQPQHF,TGTGCCAGCAGCTCGGAGGGACAGCCCCAGCATTTT
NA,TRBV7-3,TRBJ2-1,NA,CASSSGTSSYNEQFF,TGTGCCAGCAGCTCCGGGACTTCCTCCTACAATGAGCAGTTCTTC
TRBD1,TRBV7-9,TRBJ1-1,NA,CASSLAGQASKAFF,TGTGCCAGCAGCTTAGCGGGACAGGCCTCAAAAGCTTTCTTT
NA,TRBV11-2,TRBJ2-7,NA,CASSSGINPFNDEQYF,TGTGCCAGCAGCTCGGGTATTAACCCGTTTAACGACGAGCAGTACTTC
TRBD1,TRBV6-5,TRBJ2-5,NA,CASSQTGTAQETQYF,TGTGCCAGCAGTCAGACCGGGACAGCTCAAGAGACCCAGTACTTC
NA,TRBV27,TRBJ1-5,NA,CASSPGQHSNQPQHF,TGTGCCAGCAGTCCAGGACAGCATAGCAATCAGCCCCAGCATTTT
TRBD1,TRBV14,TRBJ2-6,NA,CASRRGGSSGANVLTF,TGTGCCAGCAGACGAGGGGGCAGCTCTGGGGCCAACGTCCTGACTTTC
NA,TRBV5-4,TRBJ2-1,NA,CASSLQGYNEQFF,TGTGCCAGCAGCTTACAGGGCTACAATGAGCAGTTCTTC
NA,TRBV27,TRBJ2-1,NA,CASSPGARVPYNEQFF,TGTGCCAGCAGCCCAGGAGCGAGGGTTCCCTACAATGAGCAGTTCTTC
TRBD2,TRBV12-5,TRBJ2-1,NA,CASGLSGGGYNEQFF,TGTGCTAGTGGTTTGAGCGGGGGGGGCTACAATGAGCAGTTCTTC
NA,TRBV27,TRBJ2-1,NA,CASSLDWRHNEQFF,TGTGCCAGCAGTTTAGACTGGAGACACAATGAGCAGTTCTTC
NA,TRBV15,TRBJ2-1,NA,CATSTFSGTYNEQFF,TGTGCCACCAGCACTTTCTCCGGGACTTACAATGAGCAGTTCTTC
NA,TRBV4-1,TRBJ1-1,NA,CASSQVRQAEAFF,TGCGCCAGCAGCCAAGTACGACAGGCGGAAGCTTTCTTT
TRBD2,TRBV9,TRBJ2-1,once,CASSVKGTSGDEQFF,TGTGCCAGCAGCGTTAAGGGGACTAGCGGAGATGAGCAGTTCTTC